This T cell receptor (beta chain) comes out of a study of cytomegalovirus exposure and HLA in healthy donors. Overall study results and limits: A later analysis appeared to link common viral pathogens to several of the most significant clusters. Later analysis associated a missense DCLRE1C variant with TCR beta V- and J-gene trimming. A later analysis revealed that TCR association rates differed between HLA loci, peaking at DRB1 and bottoming out at HLA-C.

It was healthy bone marrow donors who served as donors. The CDR3 spans 17 residues. V was clipped by 0 bases and J by 10 bases; unmatched bases: 11. The germline V gene encodes CDR1 ENHRY and CDR2 SYGVKD. The PCR was carried out with 60 Vbeta primers and 13 Jbeta primers. This table comes from immunoSEQ multiplex PCR, and its TCRdb copy is limited to in-frame clones, with some not included. Of around 130,000 clones listed, 70% to 85% are singletons. This clone is a singleton in its sample. Antigen specificity is unknown. Sequencing input: PBMCs. The clonotype was recovered from a boy aged 5 to 17 in good health and CMV-seronegative. The chain carries TRBV10-3 and TRBJ1-6; the match to TRBD1 covers 8 bases. The CDR3 spells CAISESTRSGGGSPLHF. CDR3 bases: TGTGCCATCAGTGAGTCGACTCGGTCAGGGGGCGGCTCACCCCTCCACTTT.